This is a list of T cell receptor beta chains from one sample in a study of T-cell reconstitution after alpha-beta-depleted transplantation in children. TCRdb re-derived calls from the PCR reads in MiXCR, one entry per CDR3 protein. The data contain about 610,000 distinct CDR3 sequences, 10% to 13% of them seen just once; the ten biggest clones take up approximately 4.1%. The sequencing used PBMCs from the stem cell graft donor, collected from the stem cell graft. All receptors come from a human donor who donated a stem cell graft to a child with acute myeloid leukemia. CDR3s include the opening cysteine and the closing phenylalanine or tryptophan. The order of the fields is V gene, J gene, D gene, clone size, CDR3 protein, CDR3 DNA. D genes are given only for firm matches. Clone size, where shown, is once, few, many, or a class for clones that have expanded.

TRBV4-2	TRBJ2-1	TRBD2	many	CASSPELAAPYNEQFF	TGTGCCAGCAGCCCCGAACTAGCGGCCCCCTACAATGAGCAGTTCTTC
TRBV15	TRBJ2-5	TRBD2	NA	CATSRDYQMRERETQYF	TGTGCCACCAGCAGAGATTACCAGATGCGGGAGAGGGAGACCCAGTACTTC
TRBV25-1	TRBJ2-1	TRBD2	NA	CASSDPAGGPVNEQFF	TGTGCCAGCAGTGATCCAGCGGGAGGGCCGGTCAATGAGCAGTTCTTC
TRBV29-1	TRBJ1-2	NA	few	CSVDRGRNYGYTF	TGCAGCGTTGACAGGGGAAGGAACTATGGCTACACCTTC
TRBV7-2	TRBJ2-7	TRBD2	NA	CASSHGTSGYEQYF	TGTGCCAGCAGCCACGGGACTAGCGGTTACGAGCAGTACTTC
TRBV7-3	TRBJ2-3	TRBD2	many	CASSLISGSADTQYF	TGTGCCAGCAGCTTAATTAGCGGGAGTGCAGATACGCAGTATTTT
TRBV12-3/TRBV12-4	TRBJ2-7	NA	few	CASSLRGFNEQYF	TGTGCCAGCAGTTTAAGGGGTTTCAACGAGCAGTACTTC
TRBV5-1	TRBJ1-1	NA	few	CASSLAPMNTEAFF	TGCGCCAGCAGCTTGGCACCCATGAACACTGAAGCTTTCTTT
TRBV7-9	TRBJ2-2	NA	NA	CASSYRDTPNTGELFF	TGTGCCAGCAGCTACCGGGACACACCGAACACCGGGGAGCTGTTTTTT
TRBV20-1	TRBJ1-2	TRBD1	NA	CSARSRTGNYGYTF	TGCAGTGCTAGATCCCGGACAGGCAACTATGGCTACACCTTC
TRBV6-5	TRBJ2-2	NA	few	CASSYSLSRRGQILGELFF	TGTGCCAGCAGTTACTCGCTTAGCCGAAGGGGCCAAATACTCGGGGAGCTGTTTTTT
TRBV5-4	TRBJ2-7	TRBD1	few	CASGRGRDEQYF	TGTGCCAGCGGAAGGGGGCGAGACGAGCAGTACTTC
TRBV7-9	TRBJ2-2	NA	few	CASSLAITGELFF	TGTGCCAGCAGCTTAGCGATTACCGGGGAGCTGTTTTTT
TRBV20-1	TRBJ2-1	NA	few	CSANTNYNEQFF	TGCAGTGCTAATACTAACTACAATGAGCAGTTCTTC
TRBV10-3	TRBJ1-1	TRBD1	many	CAISLQGDTEAFF	TGTGCCATCAGTCTACAGGGGGACACTGAAGCTTTCTTT
TRBV12-3/TRBV12-4	TRBJ2-7	TRBD2	NA	CASRSGGKQYF	TGTGCCAGCAGGTCCGGGGGGAAGCAGTACTTC
TRBV6-5	TRBJ1-1	NA	few	CASSLRRLSEAFF	TGTGCCAGCAGCTTACGGCGGCTCTCTGAAGCTTTCTTT
TRBV29-1	TRBJ1-1	NA	few	CSVGVSGTEAFF	TGCAGCGTTGGGGTCTCGGGCACTGAAGCTTTCTTT
TRBV15	TRBJ2-7	TRBD2	many	CATSRDELAGGPYKF	TGTGCCACCAGCAGAGATGAACTAGCGGGAGGGCCATACAAGTTC
TRBV28	TRBJ1-5	TRBD1	NA	CASTTGQGRVQPQHF	TGTGCCAGCACTACCGGACAGGGAAGGGTTCAGCCCCAGCATTTT
TRBV30	TRBJ1-1	NA	NA	CAWRSDRYTEAFF	TGTGCCTGGAGGTCCGACAGGTACACTGAAGCTTTCTTT
TRBV28	TRBJ2-2	NA	many	CASGTTGTGELFF	TGTGCCAGTGGGACCACGGGGACCGGGGAGCTGTTTTTT
TRBV2	TRBJ2-3	NA	few	CASEDGTTDTQYF	TGTGCCAGCGAAGACGGGACCACAGATACGCAGTATTTT
TRBV20-1	TRBJ2-1	TRBD2	few	CSPNSAGGPGSKQFF	TGCAGCCCAAACTCAGCGGGAGGCCCGGGCTCGAAGCAGTTCTTC
TRBV12-3/TRBV12-4	TRBJ1-5	NA	many	CASSFGVGNQPQHF	TGTGCCAGCAGTTTTGGGGTCGGCAATCAGCCCCAGCATTTT
TRBV11-2	TRBJ2-1	TRBD2	few	CASSLDLFQLAGSSYNEQFF	TGTGCCAGCAGCTTAGATCTGTTTCAACTAGCGGGGTCCTCCTACAATGAGCAGTTCTTC
TRBV18	TRBJ2-2	NA	NA	CASSRLEATGELFF	TGTGCCAGCTCAAGACTAGAGGCCACCGGGGAGCTGTTTTTT
TRBV20-1	TRBJ2-7	NA	few	CSARDRDLAPYEQYF	TGCAGTGCTAGAGATCGGGACCTTGCTCCCTACGAGCAGTACTTC
TRBV12-3/TRBV12-4	TRBJ2-2	NA	NA	CASSLRPSDQVAGELFF	TGTGCCAGCAGTTTAAGGCCCTCGGACCAGGTCGCCGGGGAGCTGTTTTTT
TRBV29-1	TRBJ2-5	TRBD2	NA	CSVDPSGSETQYF	TGCAGCGTCGATCCTAGCGGCTCAGAGACCCAGTACTTC
TRBV9	TRBJ2-7	NA	NA	CASSVAGIGRSEQYF	TGTGCCAGCAGCGTAGCTGGGATAGGGAGGTCCGAGCAGTACTTC
TRBV12-3/TRBV12-4	TRBJ1-1	NA	NA	CASSLAGRVRTEAFF	TGTGCCAGCAGTTTAGCCGGGCGGGTACGCACTGAAGCTTTCTTT
TRBV3-1	TRBJ2-2	TRBD2	few	CASSRRTSGIAGELFF	TGTGCCAGCAGCAGACGGACTAGCGGGATCGCCGGGGAGCTGTTTTTT
TRBV6-2/TRBV6-3	TRBJ2-6	NA	few	CASSYSSGFGANVLTF	TGTGCCAGCAGTTACTCGTCCGGCTTTGGGGCCAACGTCCTGACTTTC
TRBV29-1	TRBJ2-5	NA	NA	CSVGLGLARETQYF	TGCAGCGTCGGCCTAGGGCTAGCGCGCGAGACCCAGTACTTC
TRBV4-3	TRBJ2-1	NA	NA	CASSQDHGGSYNEQFF	TGCGCCAGCAGCCAAGATCACGGAGGGAGCTACAATGAGCAGTTCTTC
TRBV7-8	TRBJ2-7	TRBD2	many	CASSFRLAGVGEQYF	TGTGCCAGCAGCTTTCGACTAGCGGGAGTAGGCGAGCAGTACTTC
TRBV7-9	TRBJ1-1	TRBD1	NA	CASSTATGRNTEAFF	TGTGCCAGCAGCACCGCGACAGGGCGGAACACTGAAGCTTTCTTT
TRBV4-3	TRBJ2-1	TRBD2	many	CASSQGLGGEQFF	TGCGCCAGCAGCCAGGGACTAGGGGGTGAGCAGTTCTTC
TRBV30	TRBJ2-1	NA	NA	CALGQAEGAYNEQFF	TGTGCCCTGGGACAAGCGGAGGGGGCCTACAATGAGCAGTTCTTC
TRBV29-1	TRBJ2-1	TRBD2	many	CSATGLAGDNEQFF	TGCAGCGCAACGGGACTAGCGGGAGACAATGAGCAGTTCTTC
TRBV6-2/TRBV6-3	TRBJ2-7	TRBD1	NA	CASSYRTGGREQYF	TGTGCCAGCAGTTACAGGACAGGGGGCCGCGAGCAGTACTTC
TRBV20-1	TRBJ2-1	TRBD2	many	CSAKPGLAGAVTREQFF	TGCAGTGCTAAACCGGGACTAGCGGGAGCGGTCACAAGAGAGCAGTTCTTC
TRBV5-1	TRBJ2-1	TRBD2	NA	CASTLGGSGYNEQFF	TGCGCCAGCACCCTGGGGGGGAGCGGTTACAATGAGCAGTTCTTC
TRBV10-3	TRBJ2-2	NA	many	CAISEVGATGELFF	TGTGCCATCAGTGAAGTCGGGGCCACCGGGGAGCTGTTTTTT
TRBV6-1	TRBJ1-2	TRBD1	NA	CATKGQGNYGYTF	TGTGCCACCAAGGGACAGGGAAACTATGGCTACACCTTC
TRBV7-7	TRBJ2-1	TRBD2	many	CASSLVAGGDNEQFF	TGTGCTAGCAGCTTAGTAGCGGGAGGCGACAATGAGCAGTTCTTC
TRBV27	TRBJ2-7	TRBD2	NA	CASSHRDGLAGAPYEQYF	TGTGCCAGCAGTCATCGGGATGGACTAGCGGGAGCCCCCTACGAGCAGTACTTC
TRBV20-1	TRBJ2-1	NA	NA	CSARWRRGGNEQFF	TGCAGTGCTAGATGGCGCAGGGGCGGCAATGAGCAGTTCTTC
TRBV7-2	TRBJ1-2	TRBD1	NA	CARFQGQGADGYTF	TGTGCTAGGTTTCAGGGACAGGGGGCTGATGGCTACACCTTC
TRBV9	TRBJ2-7	NA	NA	CASSSRAQGPSEQYF	TGTGCCAGCAGCTCTAGGGCTCAGGGACCCTCCGAGCAGTACTTC
TRBV4-2	TRBJ2-5	NA	few	CASSQESGLIQETQYF	TGTGCCAGCAGCCAAGAATCGGGACTGATCCAAGAGACCCAGTACTTC
TRBV7-9	TRBJ2-1	TRBD1	few	CASSFFGDSTRNEQFF	TGTGCCAGCAGCTTTTTTGGGGACAGTACACGCAATGAGCAGTTCTTC